The source of this T cell receptor (beta chain) is a study of blood T cells in healthy people across ages. Primed by a sample-barcoded 5' primer and a J-beta primer mix, a second PCR proceeded for roughly 6 to 12 cycles. TCRdb processed the 5' RACE reads anew with MiXCR; each CDR3 protein has one entry. The table shows 950,000 to 1,200,000 distinct CDR3 sequences, with roughly two fifths occurring only once. Germline lookup yields CDR1 LNHDA and CDR2 SQIVND (reference sequence). CDR3 length: 14 residues. The rearrangement links TRBV19 to TRBJ1-1, with 10 bases matching TRBD1. This receptor was obtained from a man between 18 and 35 years old in good health. The sample was blood. This CDR3 is CASKTGTGDTEAFF. The DNA for the CDR3 is TGTGCATCAAAAACCGGGACAGGGGACACTGAAGCTTTCTTT.